A selection of T cell receptor beta chains follows, all from one sample in a study of blood T cell repertoires in COVID-19. Some clones are missing from TCRdb's copy, which holds only in-frame ones; the method was immunoSEQ multiplex PCR. The data hold 93,000 or so clones, with 89% observed a single time. Sequenced sample: peripheral blood. All receptors derive from a woman in her fifties or sixties with acute or convalescent COVID-19. Both conserved end residues are part of each CDR3. A D gene is named only where the DNA matches it firmly. Some rows have no size entry. The others give once, few or many, or a class for an expanded clone.

clone_size d_call j_call v_call cdr3_aa cdr3_nt
. . TRBJ2-1 TRBV28 CASRVLDSDEQFF TGTGCCAGCAGGGTGCTCGACTCGGATGAGCAGTTCTTC
. . TRBJ1-2 TRBV6-1 CASSEGLVLNYGYTF TGTGCCAGCAGTGAAGGGCTGGTTCTCAACTATGGCTACACCTTC
. TRBD1 TRBJ1-1 TRBV28 CASSGGTGGTEAFF TGTGCCAGCAGTGGCGGGACAGGGGGCACTGAAGCTTTCTTT
. TRBD2 TRBJ2-1 TRBV6-1 CASSEGWRERWNEQFF TGTGCCAGCAGTGAAGGTTGGCGGGAGAGGTGGAATGAGCAGTTCTTC
. . TRBJ1-1 TRBV5-1 CASSLTEGGTEAFF TGCGCCAGCAGCTTGACCGAGGGAGGCACTGAAGCTTTCTTT
. TRBD2 TRBJ2-1 TRBV11-1 CASSLGDAGGPNEQFF TGTGCCAGCAGCTTAGGGGACGCGGGAGGGCCCAATGAGCAGTTCTTC
once TRBD1 TRBJ2-7 TRBV5-1 CASSLDRVGEQYF TGCGCCAGCAGCCTTGACAGGGTTGGCGAGCAGTACTTC
few . TRBJ1-2 TRBV28 CASSFRAGDGYTF TGTGCCAGCAGTTTTAGGGCAGGGGATGGCTACACCTTC
. TRBD1 TRBJ2-5 TRBV15 CATSRQGATQETQYF TGTGCCACCAGCAGACAGGGGGCCACCCAAGAGACCCAGTACTTC
. . TRBJ2-3 TRBV6-1 CASSEAEVRADTQYF TGTGCCAGCAGTGAAGCGGAGGTGAGGGCAGATACGCAGTATTTT
. . TRBJ2-7 TRBV28 CASRPIDSSYEQYF TGTGCCAGCAGACCCATCGACAGCTCCTACGAGCAGTACTTC
. . TRBJ1-3 TRBV5-1 CASSPQGSGNTIYF TGCGCCAGCAGCCCGCAGGGGAGTGGAAACACCATATATTTT
. . TRBJ1-2 TRBV2 CASRLTGAPYGYTF TGTGCCAGCAGACTGACAGGAGCTCCCTATGGCTACACCTTC
once TRBD1 TRBJ1-2 TRBV6-6 CASSYGTGNYGYTF TGTGCCAGCAGTTACGGGACAGGGAACTATGGCTACACCTTC
once . TRBJ1-5 TRBV2 CASSAPNGGPQHF TGTGCCAGCAGTGCCCCGAACGGTGGGCCCCAGCATTTT
. TRBD1 TRBJ1-5 TRBV7-9 CASSHGTGGNQPQHF TGTGCCAGCAGCCACGGGACAGGGGGAAATCAGCCCCAGCATTTT
. TRBD2 TRBJ2-3 TRBV19 CASSRGGADTQYF TGTGCCAGTAGTCGGGGGGGGGCAGATACGCAGTATTTT
. . TRBJ2-2 TRBV7-6 CASSTLTLSAANTGELFF TGTGCCAGCAGTACCCTAACTCTGAGCGCAGCGAACACCGGGGAGCTGTTTTTT
few . TRBJ2-1 TRBV11-2 CASSPLFNEQFF TGTGCCAGCAGCCCCCTATTCAATGAGCAGTTCTTC
. . TRBJ1-2 TRBV6-1 CASSEMTWGGGYTF TGTGCCAGCAGTGAGATGACTTGGGGGGGTGGCTACACCTTC
once TRBD2 TRBJ2-1 TRBV20-1 CSASGTSHRGEQFF TGCAGTGCTAGTGGGACTAGCCACAGGGGAGAGCAGTTCTTC
. . TRBJ1-1 TRBV6-5 CASSYHTNTEAFF TGTGCCAGCAGTTATCACACGAACACTGAAGCTTTCTTT
. . TRBJ2-1 TRBV15 CATSRSRDSSSYNEQFF TGTGCCACCAGCAGATCCCGGGACTCCAGCTCCTACAATGAGCAGTTCTTC
. . TRBJ2-1 TRBV11-3 CASSGGPEREQFF TGTGCCAGCAGCGGAGGCCCCGAGAGAGAGCAGTTCTTC